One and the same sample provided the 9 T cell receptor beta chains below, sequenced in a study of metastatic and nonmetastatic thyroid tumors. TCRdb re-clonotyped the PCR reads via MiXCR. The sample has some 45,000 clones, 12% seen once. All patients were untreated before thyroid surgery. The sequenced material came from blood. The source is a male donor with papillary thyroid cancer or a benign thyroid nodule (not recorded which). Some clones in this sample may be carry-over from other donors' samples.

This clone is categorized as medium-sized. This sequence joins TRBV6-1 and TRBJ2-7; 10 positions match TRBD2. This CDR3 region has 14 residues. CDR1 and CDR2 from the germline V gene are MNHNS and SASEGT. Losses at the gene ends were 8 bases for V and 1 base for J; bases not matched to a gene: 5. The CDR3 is CASGAGGTSYEQYF. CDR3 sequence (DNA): TGTGCCAGCGGAGCGGGAGGGACTTCCTACGAGCAGTACTTC.

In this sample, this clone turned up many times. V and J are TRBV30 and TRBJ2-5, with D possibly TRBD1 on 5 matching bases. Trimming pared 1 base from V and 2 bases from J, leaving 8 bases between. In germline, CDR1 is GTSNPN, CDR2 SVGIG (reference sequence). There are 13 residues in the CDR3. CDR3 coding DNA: TGTGCCTGGAGTGGACAGTCTCAAGAGACCCAGTACTTC. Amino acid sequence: CAWSGQSQETQYF.

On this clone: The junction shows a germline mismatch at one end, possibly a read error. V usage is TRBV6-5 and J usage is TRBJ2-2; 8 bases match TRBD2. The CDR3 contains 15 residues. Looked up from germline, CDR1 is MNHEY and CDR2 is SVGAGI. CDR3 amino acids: CASSDSAGDTGELFF. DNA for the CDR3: TGTGCCAGCAGTGACTCAGCGGGAGACACCGGGGAGCTGTTTTTT.

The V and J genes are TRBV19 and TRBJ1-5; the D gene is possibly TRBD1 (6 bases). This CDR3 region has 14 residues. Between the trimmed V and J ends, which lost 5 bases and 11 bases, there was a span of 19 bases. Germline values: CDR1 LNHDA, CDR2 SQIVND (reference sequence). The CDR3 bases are TGTGCCAGTAGTTCCCGGGGGGGCGCTTCAACCCAGCATTTT. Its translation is CASSSRGGASTQHF. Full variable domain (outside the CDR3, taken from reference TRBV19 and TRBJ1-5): DGGITQSPKYLFRKEGQNVTLSCEQNLNHDAMYWYRQDPGQGLRLIYYSQIVNDFQKGDIAEGYSVSREKKESFPLTVTSAQKNPTAFYLCASSSRGGASTQHFGDGTRLSIL.

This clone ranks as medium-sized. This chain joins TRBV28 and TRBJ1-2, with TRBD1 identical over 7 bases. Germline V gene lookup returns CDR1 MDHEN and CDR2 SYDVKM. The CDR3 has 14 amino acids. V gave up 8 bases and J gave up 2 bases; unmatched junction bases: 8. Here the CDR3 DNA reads TGTGCCAGCCAGCAGGGGGGGCTCAACTATGGCTACACCTTC. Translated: CASQQGGLNYGYTF.

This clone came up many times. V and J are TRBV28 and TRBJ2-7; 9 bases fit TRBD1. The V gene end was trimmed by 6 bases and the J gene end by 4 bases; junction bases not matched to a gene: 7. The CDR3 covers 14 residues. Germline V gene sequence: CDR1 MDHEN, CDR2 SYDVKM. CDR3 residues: CASRQSGQGYEQYF. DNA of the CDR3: TGTGCCAGCAGACAAAGCGGACAGGGGTACGAGCAGTACTTC.

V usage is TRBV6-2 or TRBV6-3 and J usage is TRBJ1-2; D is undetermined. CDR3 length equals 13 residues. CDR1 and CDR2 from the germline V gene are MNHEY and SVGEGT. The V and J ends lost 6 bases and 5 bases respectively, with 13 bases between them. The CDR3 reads CASRPDLDYGYTF. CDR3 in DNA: TGTGCCAGCAGACCCGACCTTGATTATGGCTACACCTTC.

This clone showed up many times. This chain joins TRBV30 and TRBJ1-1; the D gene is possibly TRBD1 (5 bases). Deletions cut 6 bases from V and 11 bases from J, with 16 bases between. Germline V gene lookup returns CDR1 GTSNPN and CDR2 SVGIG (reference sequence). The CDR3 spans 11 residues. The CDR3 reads CACSAGGGAFF. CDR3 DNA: TGTGCCTGCTCTGCTGGGGGGGGGGCTTTCTTT.

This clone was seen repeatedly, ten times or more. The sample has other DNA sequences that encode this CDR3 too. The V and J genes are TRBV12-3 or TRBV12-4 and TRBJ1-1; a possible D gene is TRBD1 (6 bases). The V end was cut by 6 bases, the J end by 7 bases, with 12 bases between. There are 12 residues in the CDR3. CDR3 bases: TGTGCCAGCAGCCTGAGGACAGATGAAGCTTTCTTT. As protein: CASSLRTDEAFF.